This TCR beta chain came from a study of beta chain features in type 1 diabetes. This clone was observed a handful of times. Antigen: not known. Study results and caveats: The study found moderately but significantly shorter TCRB CDR3s in all four CD4+ subsets of Type 1 diabetes patients.

Germline CDR1 is SGDLS and CDR2 is YYNGEE. CDR3 size: 14 residues. V was trimmed by 3 bases and J by 3 bases, leaving 10 bases between them. Isolated RNA was reverse transcribed in full, so expressed TCRB transcripts were sequenced. Repertoires were generated with immunoSEQ multiplex PCR, while TCRdb's copy carries only in-frame clones and drops some. This sample has about 400,000 clones; 10% to 15% occur once, and the top ten carry around 0.0099%. The authors took one heparinised blood draw, averaging around 120 mL, from each donor. Using CD45RO/CCR7/CD25/CD127/CD95/CD27, CD4+ naive, central memory, regulatory and stem cell-like memory cells were sorted. Sorted cells reached over 95% purity in every population.

This TCR was sampled from a woman aged 18-30 years with type 1 diabetes. This chain uses TRBV9 with TRBJ2-1; maybe TRBD2 (6 bases). The specimen sequenced was naive CD4+ T cells from blood. CDR3 sequence: CASSAMTSYNEQFF. In DNA, the CDR3 is TGTGCCAGCAGCGCGATGACTAGCTACAATGAGCAGTTCTTC. Supplemented by reference TRBV9 and TRBJ2-1, the full variable domain reads DSGVTQTPKHLITATGQRVTLRCSPRSGDLSVYWYQQSLDQGLQFLIQYYNGEERAKGNILERFSAQQFPDLHSELNLSSLELGDSALYFCASSAMTSYNEQFFGPGTRLTVL.